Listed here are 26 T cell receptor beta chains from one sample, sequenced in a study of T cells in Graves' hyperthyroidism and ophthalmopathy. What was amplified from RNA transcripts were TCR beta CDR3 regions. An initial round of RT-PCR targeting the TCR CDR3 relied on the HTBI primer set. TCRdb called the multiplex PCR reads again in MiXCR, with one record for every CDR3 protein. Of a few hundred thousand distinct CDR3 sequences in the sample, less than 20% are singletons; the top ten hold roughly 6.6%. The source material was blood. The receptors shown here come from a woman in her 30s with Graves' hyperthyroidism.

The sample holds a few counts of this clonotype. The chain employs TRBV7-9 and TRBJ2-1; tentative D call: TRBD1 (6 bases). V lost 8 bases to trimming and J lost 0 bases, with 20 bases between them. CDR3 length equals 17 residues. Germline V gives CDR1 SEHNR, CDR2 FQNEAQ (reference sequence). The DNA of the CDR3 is TGTGCCAGCGAGGGGGATAGCCGCAAAAGCTCCTACAATGAGCAGTTCTTC. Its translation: CASEGDSRKSSYNEQFF.

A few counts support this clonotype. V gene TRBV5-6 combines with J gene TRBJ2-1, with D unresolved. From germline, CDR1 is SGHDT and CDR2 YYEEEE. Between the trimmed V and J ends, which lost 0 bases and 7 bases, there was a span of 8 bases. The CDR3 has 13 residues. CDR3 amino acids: CASSLGSKNEQFF. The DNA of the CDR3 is TGTGCCAGCAGCTTGGGATCGAAAAATGAGCAGTTCTTC.

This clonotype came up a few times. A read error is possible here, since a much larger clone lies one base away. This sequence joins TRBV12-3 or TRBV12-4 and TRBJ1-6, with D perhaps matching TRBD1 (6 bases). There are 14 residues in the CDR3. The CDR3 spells CASSSQGFDSPPHF. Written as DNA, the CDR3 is TGTGCCAGCAGTTCACAGGGCTTTGATTCACCCCCCCACTTT.

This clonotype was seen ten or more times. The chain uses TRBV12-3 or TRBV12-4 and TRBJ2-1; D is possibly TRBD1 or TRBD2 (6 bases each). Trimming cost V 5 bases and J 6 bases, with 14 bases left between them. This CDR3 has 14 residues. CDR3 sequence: CASSPYRGRNEQFF. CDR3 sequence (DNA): TGTGCCAGCAGTCCATACCGGGGGCGCAATGAGCAGTTCTTC.

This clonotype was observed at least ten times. In DNA, the CDR3 is TGTGCCAGCAGCTTAAACTACCCGATCACAGATACGCAGTATTTT. Translating it yields CASSLNYPITDTQYF. The gene calls are TRBV7-9 and TRBJ2-3, with D uncertain. From germline, CDR1 is SEHNR and CDR2 FQNEAQ (reference sequence). Trimming took off 2 bases at V and 2 bases at J, with 11 bases between the two ends. The CDR3 sequence is 15 residues long.

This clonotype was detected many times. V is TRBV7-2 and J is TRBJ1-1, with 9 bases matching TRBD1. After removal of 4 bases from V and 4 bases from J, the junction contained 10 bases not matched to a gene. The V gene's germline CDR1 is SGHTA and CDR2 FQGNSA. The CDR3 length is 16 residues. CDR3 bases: TGTGCCAGCAGCTCCTACGGGGACAGGGCCCTCACTGAAGCTTTCTTT. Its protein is CASSSYGDRALTEAFF.

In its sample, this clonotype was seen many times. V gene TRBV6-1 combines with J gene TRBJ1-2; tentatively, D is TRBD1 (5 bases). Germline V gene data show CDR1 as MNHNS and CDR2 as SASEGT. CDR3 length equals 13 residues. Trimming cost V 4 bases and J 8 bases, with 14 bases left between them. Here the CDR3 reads CASSGSRGGGYTF. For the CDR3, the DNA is TGTGCCAGCAGTGGGAGTAGGGGTGGAGGCTACACCTTC.

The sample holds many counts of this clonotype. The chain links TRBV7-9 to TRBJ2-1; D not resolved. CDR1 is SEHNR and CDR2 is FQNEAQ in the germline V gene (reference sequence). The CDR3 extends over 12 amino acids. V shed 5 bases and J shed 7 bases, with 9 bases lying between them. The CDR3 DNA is TGTGCCAGCAGCGATGACGGTAATGAGCAGTTCTTC. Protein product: CASSDDGNEQFF.

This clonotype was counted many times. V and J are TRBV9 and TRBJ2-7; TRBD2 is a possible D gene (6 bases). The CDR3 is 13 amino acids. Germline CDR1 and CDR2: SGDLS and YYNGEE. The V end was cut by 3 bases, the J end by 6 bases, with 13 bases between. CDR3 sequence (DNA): TGTGCCAGCAGCGCGGAACTTAGCGGCGAGCAGTACTTC. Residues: CASSAELSGEQYF.

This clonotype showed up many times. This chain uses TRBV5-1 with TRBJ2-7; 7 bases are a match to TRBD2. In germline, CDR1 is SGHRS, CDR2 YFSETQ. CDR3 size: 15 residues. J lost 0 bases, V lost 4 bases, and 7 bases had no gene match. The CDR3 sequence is CASSADGGSSYEQYF. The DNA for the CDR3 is TGCGCCAGCAGCGCGGATGGCGGGAGCTCCTACGAGCAGTACTTC.

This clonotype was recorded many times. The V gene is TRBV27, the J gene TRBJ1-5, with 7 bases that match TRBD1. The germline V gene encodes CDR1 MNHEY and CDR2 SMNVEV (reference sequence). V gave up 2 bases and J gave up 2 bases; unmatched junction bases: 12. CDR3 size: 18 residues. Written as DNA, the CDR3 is TGTGCCAGCAGTTTAGAGGGGACAGCGGGAGTCGGCAATCAGCCCCAGCATTTT. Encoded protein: CASSLEGTAGVGNQPQHF.

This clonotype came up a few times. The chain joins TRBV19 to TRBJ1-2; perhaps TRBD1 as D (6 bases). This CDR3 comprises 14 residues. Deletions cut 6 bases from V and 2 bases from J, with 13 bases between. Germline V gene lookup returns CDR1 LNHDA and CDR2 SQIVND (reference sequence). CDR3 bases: TGTGCCAGTAGAGCCGGGACATCGAACTATGGCTACACCTTC. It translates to CASRAGTSNYGYTF.

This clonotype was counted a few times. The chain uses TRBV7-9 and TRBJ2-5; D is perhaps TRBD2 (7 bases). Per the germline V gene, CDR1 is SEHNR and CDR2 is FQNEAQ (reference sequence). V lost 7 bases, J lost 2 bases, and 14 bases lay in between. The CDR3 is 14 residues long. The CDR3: CASNVGGVQETQYF. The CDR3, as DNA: TGTGCCAGCAACGTAGGGGGGGTTCAAGAGACCCAGTACTTC.

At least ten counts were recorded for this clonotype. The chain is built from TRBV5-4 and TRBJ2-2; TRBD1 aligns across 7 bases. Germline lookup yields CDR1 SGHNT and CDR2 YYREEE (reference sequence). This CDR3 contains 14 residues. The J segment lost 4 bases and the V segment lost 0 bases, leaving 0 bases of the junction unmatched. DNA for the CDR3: TGTGCCAGCAGCTTGGACAGGGGCACCGGGGAGCTGTTTTTT. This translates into CASSLDRGTGELFF.

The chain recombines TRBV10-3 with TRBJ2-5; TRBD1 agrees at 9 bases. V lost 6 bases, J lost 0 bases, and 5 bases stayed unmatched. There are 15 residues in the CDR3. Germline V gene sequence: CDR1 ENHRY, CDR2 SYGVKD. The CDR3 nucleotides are TGTGCCATCAGAAGCAGGACAGGGGACCAAGAGACCCAGTACTTC. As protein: CAIRSRTGDQETQYF.

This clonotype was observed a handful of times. CDR3 sequence: CASSSVGAPKNSPLHF. The CDR3, as DNA: TGTGCCAGCAGTTCGGTAGGGGCGCCCAAAAATTCACCCCTCCACTTT. The chain recombines TRBV27 with TRBJ1-6, with D possibly matching TRBD1 (5 bases). Germline CDR1 is MNHEY and CDR2 is SMNVEV (reference sequence). Trimming pared 4 bases from V and 7 bases from J, leaving 17 bases between. The length of the CDR3 is 16 residues.

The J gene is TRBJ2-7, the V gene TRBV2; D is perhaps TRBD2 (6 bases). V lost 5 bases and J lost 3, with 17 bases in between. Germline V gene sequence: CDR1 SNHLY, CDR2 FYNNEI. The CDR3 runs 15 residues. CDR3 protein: CASSKTRALSYEQYF. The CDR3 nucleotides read TGTGCCAGCAGTAAGACTAGGGCCTTAAGCTACGAGCAGTACTTC.

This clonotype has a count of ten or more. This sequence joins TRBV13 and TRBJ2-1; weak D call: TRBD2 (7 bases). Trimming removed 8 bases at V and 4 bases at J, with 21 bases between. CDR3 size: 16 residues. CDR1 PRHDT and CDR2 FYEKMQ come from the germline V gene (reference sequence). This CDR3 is CASERRGGGGYNEQFF. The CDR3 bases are TGTGCCAGCGAAAGAAGGGGAGGGGGGGGTTACAATGAGCAGTTCTTC.

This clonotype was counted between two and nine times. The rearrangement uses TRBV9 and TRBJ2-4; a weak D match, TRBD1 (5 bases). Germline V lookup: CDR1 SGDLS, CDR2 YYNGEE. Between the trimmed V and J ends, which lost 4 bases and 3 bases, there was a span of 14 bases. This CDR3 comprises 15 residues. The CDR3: CASSPLQADKNIQYF. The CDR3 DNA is TGTGCCAGCAGCCCGCTACAGGCTGACAAAAACATTCAGTACTTC.

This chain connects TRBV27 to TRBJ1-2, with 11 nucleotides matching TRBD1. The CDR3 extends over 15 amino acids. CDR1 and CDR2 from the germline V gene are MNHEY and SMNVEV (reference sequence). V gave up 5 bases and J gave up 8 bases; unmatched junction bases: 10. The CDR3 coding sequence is TGTGCCAGCAGTCCGGACAGGGGGCGGAAAGAGGGCTACACCTTC. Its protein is CASSPDRGRKEGYTF.

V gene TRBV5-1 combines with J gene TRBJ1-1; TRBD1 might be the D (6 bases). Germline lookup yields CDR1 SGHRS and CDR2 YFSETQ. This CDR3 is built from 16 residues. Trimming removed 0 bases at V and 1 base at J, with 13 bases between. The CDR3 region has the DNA TGCGCCAGCAGCTTGGAGCGCGCAGGGGAGAACACTGAAGCTTTCTTT. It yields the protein CASSLERAGENTEAFF.

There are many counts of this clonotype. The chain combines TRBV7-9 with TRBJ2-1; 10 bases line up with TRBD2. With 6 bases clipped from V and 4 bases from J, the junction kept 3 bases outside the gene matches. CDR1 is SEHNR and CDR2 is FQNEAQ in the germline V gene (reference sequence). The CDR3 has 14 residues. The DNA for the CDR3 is TGTGCCAGCAGAGCTAGCGGGAGATACAATGAGCAGTTCTTC. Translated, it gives CASRASGRYNEQFF.

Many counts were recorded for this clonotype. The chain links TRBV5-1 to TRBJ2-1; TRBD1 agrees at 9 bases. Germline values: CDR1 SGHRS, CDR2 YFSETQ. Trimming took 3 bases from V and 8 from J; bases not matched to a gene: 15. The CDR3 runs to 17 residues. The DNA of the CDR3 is TGCGCCAGCAGCTCGGGACCGGGACAGGGAATGGTCGATGAGCAGTTCTTC. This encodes CASSSGPGQGMVDEQFF.

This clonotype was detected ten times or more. The chain's CDR3 is CAWSFGTGGDEQFF. The CDR3 bases are TGTGCCTGGAGTTTTGGGACAGGGGGCGATGAGCAGTTCTTC. The J gene is TRBJ2-1, the V gene TRBV30, with TRBD1 matching 12 bases. Trimming took 2 bases from V and 8 from J; bases not matched to a gene: 4. The CDR3 is 14 residues long. Germline V gene sequence: CDR1 GTSNPN, CDR2 SVGIG (reference sequence).

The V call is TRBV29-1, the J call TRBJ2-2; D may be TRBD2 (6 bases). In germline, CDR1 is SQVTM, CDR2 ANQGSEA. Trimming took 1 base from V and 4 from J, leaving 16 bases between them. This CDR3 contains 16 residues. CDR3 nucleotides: TGCAGCGTTGAAGTGGGGCCGGGAGTTGGCACCGGGGAGCTGTTTTTT. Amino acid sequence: CSVEVGPGVGTGELFF.

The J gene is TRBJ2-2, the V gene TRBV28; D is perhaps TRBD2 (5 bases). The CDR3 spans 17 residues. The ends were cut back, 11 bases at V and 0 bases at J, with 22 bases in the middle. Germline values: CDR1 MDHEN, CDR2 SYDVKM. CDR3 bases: TGTGCCGGGCGGGCTAGCCTGCCTTCTGCGAACACCGGGGAGCTGTTTTTT. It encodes CAGRASLPSANTGELFF.